This T cell receptor (beta chain) was sequenced for a study of T-cell memory formation after mild COVID-19. At the level of the study: Most TCR clusters belonged to a single donor. Overall study results and limits: Balance between CD4 and CD8 was seen in clones contracting day 15 to 85, and a CD4+ lean was seen in later expanders.

V lost 0 bases, J lost 5 bases, and 5 bases lay in between. This CDR3 has 13 amino acids. Germline V gene lookup returns CDR1 LGHNA and CDR2 YSLEER. In regard to this clonotype: Its antigen is not known.

5'RACE primed from the constant segment yielded TCR alpha and TCR beta cDNA libraries bearing sample barcodes and UMIs. TCRdb fed the 5' RACE reads into MiXCR, producing one record per CDR3 protein. This sample has 270,000 or so distinct CDR3 sequences, with over 15% found just once. The source material was PBMCs or a T cell subset sorted from them (not recorded which). V and J are TRBV4-3 and TRBJ1-5, with D uncertain. The TCR comes from a man between 18 and 35 years old who had mild COVID-19 (a few samples of this study predate the infection). Cell type and time point are not known. This CDR3 is CASSQEVHQPQHF. As DNA, the CDR3 is TGCGCCAGCAGCCAAGAGGTCCATCAGCCCCAGCATTTT.